The 12 T cell receptor beta chains listed next were all sequenced from one sample in a study of T cell responses to AZD1222 COVID-19 vaccine. Measured with immunoSEQ multiplex PCR; TCRdb has only the in-frame clones, and not every one. The top ten clones hold roughly 1.5% of a sample with about 180,000 clones, 90% to 95% of them seen once. The sample was peripheral blood, taken 28 days after the second AZD1222 dose. These receptor sequences come from an adult who received the AZD1222 COVID-19 vaccine.

V usage is TRBV2 and J usage is TRBJ1-5; perhaps TRBD1 as D (6 bases). The V gene's germline CDR1 is SNHLY and CDR2 FYNNEI. This CDR3 is 15 amino acids long. V lost 2 bases and J lost 2, with 10 bases in between. CDR3: CASSEQGFGNQPQHF. The CDR3, as DNA: TGTGCCAGCAGTGAACAGGGGTTTGGCAATCAGCCCCAGCATTTT.

The chain combines TRBV14 with TRBJ2-3; D is uncertain. The V gene lost 2 bases and the J gene lost 4 bases, with 13 bases spanning the gap. The germline gives CDR1 SGHDN, CDR2 FVKESK. The CDR3 length is 15 residues. CDR3 nucleotide sequence: TGTGCCAGCAGCCAACTACGCCACGGGTCAGATACGCAGTATTTT. Its protein product is CASSQLRHGSDTQYF.

V usage is TRBV3-1 (or the pseudogene TRBV3-2) and J usage is TRBJ1-2, with no clear D. CDR1 and CDR2 from the germline V gene are LGHDT and YNNKEL (reference sequence). The V end was cut by 1 base, the J end by 1 base, with 10 bases between. The CDR3 runs to 15 residues. The CDR3 DNA reads TGTGCCAGCAGCCAAGGTCGTCATCGTAACTATGGCTACACCTTC. This codes for CASSQGRHRNYGYTF.

The chain links TRBV28 to TRBJ1-1; maybe TRBD1 (5 bases). Trimming shortened V by 3 bases and J by 5 bases, and 10 bases separated the two germline ends. The CDR3 runs to 13 residues. The germline gives CDR1 MDHEN, CDR2 SYDVKM. This chain's CDR3 is CASSFPGTTEAFF. DNA for the CDR3: TGTGCCAGCAGTTTCCCAGGGACGACTGAAGCTTTCTTT.

The chain links TRBV7-9 to TRBJ2-3; perhaps D is TRBD1 or TRBD2 (6 bases each). Germline assignment: CDR1 SEHNR and CDR2 FQNEAQ (reference sequence). The germline V and J ends were trimmed by 8 bases and 4 bases, with 16 bases remaining between them. The CDR3 has 14 amino acids. The DNA for the CDR3 is TGTGCCAGCCTCCGAGGGGGGCTGGCAGATACGCAGTATTTT. Translated: CASLRGGLADTQYF.

The V and J genes are TRBV4-1 and TRBJ2-1, with 10 bases identical to TRBD1. V was pared by 3 bases and J by 6 bases, with 5 bases of the junction left unmatched. Germline CDR1 and CDR2: MGHRA and YSYEKL. The CDR3 consists of 15 residues. The CDR3 sequence is CASSHLGQGVNEQFF. CDR3 bases: TGCGCCAGCAGCCACCTCGGACAGGGGGTCAATGAGCAGTTCTTC.

V gene TRBV12-5 combines with J gene TRBJ1-6, with TRBD1 matching over 7 bases. CDR1 is LGHNT, CDR2 FRNRAP, per germline. V shed 3 bases, J shed 5 bases, and the junction held 10 bases outside the gene matches. This CDR3 has 17 amino acids. DNA of the CDR3: TGTGCTAGTGGTTTCAGTGCTTTTCAGGGGGATAATTCACCCCTCCACTTT. Its protein is CASGFSAFQGDNSPLHF.

CDR3 protein: CASSEDSRDEQFF. CDR3 nucleotide sequence: TGTGCCAGCAGTGAAGATTCTAGGGATGAGCAGTTCTTC. The chain employs TRBV6-1 and TRBJ2-1, with D unclear. Trimming shortened V by 1 base and J by 8 bases, and 9 bases separated the two germline ends. Germline CDR1 reads MNHNS; CDR2 reads SASEGT. This CDR3 has 13 residues.

This clone was counted only a few times. The chain couples TRBV25-1 to TRBJ1-3; the D gene is possibly TRBD1 (6 bases). V was cut by 4 bases and J by 4 bases, with 11 bases left in between. The germline V gene encodes CDR1 MGHDK and CDR2 SYGVNS. This CDR3 comprises 14 residues. The CDR3 reads CASSVWTAGNTIYF. As DNA, the CDR3 is TGTGCCAGCAGTGTTTGGACAGCCGGAAACACCATATATTTT.

This CDR3 is CAISEWGGAAPAAYNSPLHF. The CDR3 nucleotides are TGTGCCATCAGTGAGTGGGGTGGAGCAGCTCCGGCCGCTTATAATTCACCCCTCCACTTT. This chain connects TRBV10-3 to TRBJ1-6; no firm D call. The V end was cut by 1 base, the J end by 4 bases, with 23 bases between. Germline CDR1 ENHRY, CDR2 SYGVKD. This CDR3 comprises 20 residues.

The chain has TRBV27 and TRBJ1-6; possible D gene TRBD1, 5 bases. This CDR3 contains 14 residues. Germline CDR1 reads MNHEY; CDR2 reads SMNVEV (reference sequence). V gave up 3 bases and J gave up 6 bases, with 9 bases separating them. The CDR3 spells CASSFGQGNSPLHF. The CDR3 nucleotides are TGTGCCAGCAGTTTCGGGCAGGGTAATTCACCCCTCCACTTT.

This sequence joins TRBV6-1 and TRBJ1-4; 9 positions match TRBD1. The CDR3 loop spans 16 amino acids. Germline V gene data show CDR1 as MNHNS and CDR2 as SASEGT. J lost 8 bases, V lost 1 base, and 8 bases had no gene match. The CDR3 DNA reads TGTGCCAGCAGTGAAGGGACAGGGGAGGGGGGAGAAAAACTGTTTTTT. Amino acid sequence: CASSEGTGEGGEKLFF.